This passage covers 15 T cell receptor beta chains from one sample sequenced in a study of identical twins. MiXCR, applied by TCRdb to the 5' RACE reads, yields one record per CDR3 protein. The data show around 1.7 million distinct CDR3 sequences, less than 40% seen once. Material: cord blood. Every receptor here comes from a newborn girl in good health.

This clonotype was seen only a few times. The J gene is TRBJ2-2, the V gene TRBV5-1, with 8 bases that match TRBD1. Germline CDR1 is SGHRS and CDR2 is YFSETQ. The junction had 4 bases not matched to a gene; V was cut back by 4 bases and J by 5 bases. This CDR3 is built from 14 residues. The DNA for the CDR3 is TGCGCCAGCAGCCCACAGGGGGAAACCGGGGAGCTGTTTTTT. It specifies CASSPQGETGELFF.

This chain links TRBV6-6 with TRBJ2-4, with 9 positions matching TRBD1. The CDR3 has 16 amino acids. Germline V gene sequence: CDR1 MNHNY, CDR2 SVGAGI (reference sequence). Trimming removed 6 bases from V and 0 bases from J; junction bases left unmatched: 6. DNA for the CDR3: TGTGCCAGCAGCCTGGGACAGGGTGTAGCCAAAAACATTCAGTACTTC. Translating gives CASSLGQGVAKNIQYF.

On this clonotype itself: A much larger clone differs by one base, so this may be a read error. The V and J genes are TRBV13 and TRBJ2-1; 12 bases match TRBD2. The CDR3 has 15 amino acids. Germline CDR1 is PRHDT and CDR2 is FYEKMQ (reference sequence). J gave up 13 bases and V 1 base, and 8 bases lay outside the gene matches. The CDR3 sequence: CASSLDRLAGETQFF. For the CDR3, the DNA is TGTGCCAGCAGCTTAGACCGACTAGCGGGAGAGACCCAGTTCTTC.

This clonotype was detected a few times. V usage is TRBV29-1 and J usage is TRBJ2-5; TRBD1 might be the D (6 bases). TRBJ2-7 matches the DNA end more closely, so the J call is doubtful. The V gene's germline CDR1 is SQVTM and CDR2 ANQGSEA. This CDR3 region has 11 residues. The CDR3 here is CSVAGAHEQYF. The CDR3 nucleotides read TGCAGCGTTGCAGGGGCCCACGAGCAGTACTTC.

The V gene is TRBV19, the J gene TRBJ1-2, with a weak D call TRBD1 (6 bases). Trimming cost V 6 bases and J 8 bases, with 16 bases left between them. The CDR3 runs 13 residues. Looked up from germline, CDR1 is LNHDA and CDR2 is SQIVND (reference sequence). The CDR3 bases are TGTGCCAGTAGCAATACAGGGATTTCCGGCTACACCTTC. This gives the protein CASSNTGISGYTF.

The chain recombines TRBV20-1 with TRBJ1-1; possibly TRBD1 for D (5 bases). The CDR3 has 13 amino acids. V lost 5 bases to trimming and J lost 6 bases, with 16 bases between them. From germline, CDR1 is DFQATT and CDR2 SNEGSKA (reference sequence). In DNA form, the CDR3 reads TGCAGTGCTCAGGACACCAGCGGGGCTGAAGCTTTCTTT. Amino acid sequence: CSAQDTSGAEAFF.

This clonotype was observed a handful of times. V and J are TRBV6-1 and TRBJ2-1; perhaps TRBD2 as D (5 bases). Germline CDR1 MNHNS, CDR2 SASEGT. This CDR3 is 13 amino acids long. V lost 9 bases and J 0 bases, leaving 9 bases between the germline ends. The CDR3 nucleotides are TGTGCCAGTGCTAGCCCCTCCTACAATGAGCAGTTCTTC. Amino acid sequence: CASASPSYNEQFF.

J is TRBJ2-7 and V is TRBV9, with a possible D match to TRBD2 (7 bases). Trimming shortened V by 4 bases and J by 1 base, and 18 bases separated the two germline ends. Germline assignment: CDR1 SGDLS and CDR2 YYNGEE. The CDR3 contains 16 residues. This CDR3 reads CASSPMAGALSYEQYF. CDR3 bases: TGTGCCAGCAGCCCCATGGCGGGGGCCCTTTCCTACGAGCAGTACTTC.

In the case of this clonotype: A much larger clone differs from this one at a single base, so this may be a read error. The chain is built from TRBV24-1 and TRBJ2-1, with 8 bases lining up with TRBD1. CDR1 and CDR2 (germline): KGHDR, SFDVKD. The CDR3 spans 13 residues. V lost 2 bases, J lost 10 bases, and 3 bases stayed unmatched. CDR3 sequence reads: CATSDSGGYEQFF. For the CDR3, the DNA is TGTGCCACCAGTGATTCAGGGGGCTACGAGCAGTTCTTC.

The J gene is TRBJ2-7, the V gene TRBV20-1, with 12 positions matching TRBD2. Losses at the gene ends were 0 bases for V and 7 bases for J; bases not matched to a gene: 22. The CDR3 extends over 20 amino acids. Germline V gene lookup returns CDR1 DFQATT and CDR2 SNEGSKA (reference sequence). The CDR3 DNA sequence: TGCAGTGCTAGAGATGAGTATAGGACTAGCGGGGTAAGCTCCTACAATGAGCAGTACTTC. Protein sequence: CSARDEYRTSGVSSYNEQYF.

The chain uses TRBV21-1 and TRBJ1-5. TRBV21-1 is shown as a pseudogene. This CDR3 comprises 14 residues. The CDR3 here is CASSNANLHQPQHF. The CDR3 region has the DNA TGTGCCAGCAGCAACGCCAATCTTCACCAGCCCCAGCATTTT.

V usage is TRBV27 and J usage is TRBJ2-7; the D call may be TRBD1 or TRBD2 (5 bases each). Germline V gives CDR1 MNHEY, CDR2 SMNVEV (reference sequence). This CDR3 has 13 amino acids. V lost 2 bases and J lost 12, with 17 bases in between. CDR3 in DNA: TGTGCCAGCAGTTTAGGTCGGGGCAATCTTCGGTACTTC. This codes for CASSLGRGNLRYF.

A few counts support this clonotype. The gene calls are TRBV7-9 and TRBJ2-7; no clear D gene. CDR3 length equals 14 residues. Germline loops: CDR1 SEHNR, CDR2 FQNEAQ (reference sequence). The V end was cut by 5 bases, the J end by 3 bases, with 14 bases between. CDR3 in amino acids: CASSITDWGYEQYF. DNA for the CDR3: TGTGCCAGCAGCATCACCGACTGGGGCTACGAGCAGTACTTC.

V and J are TRBV6-6 and TRBJ2-4; 14 bases map to TRBD2. The CDR3 is 16 residues long. Per germline, CDR1 MNHNY and CDR2 SVGAGI (reference sequence). V trimming: 7 bases; J trimming: 13 bases; junction bases outside the gene matches: 15. In nucleotides, the CDR3 is TGTGCCAGCACCGGGACTAGCGGGAGCCCTTGGAATGAGCAGTACTTC. It yields the protein CASTGTSGSPWNEQYF.

Only a few counts were recorded for this clonotype. This may be a read error: a much more frequent sequence differs by one nucleotide. The J gene is TRBJ2-5, the V gene TRBV6-2 or TRBV6-3; the D is unclear. The CDR3 runs 12 residues. CDR1 and CDR2 (germline): MNHEY, SVGEGT. Trimming shortened V by 1 base and J by 2 bases, and 2 bases separated the two germline ends. Written as DNA, the CDR3 is TGTGCCAGCAGTTACTGGCAAGAGACCCAGTACTTC. This codes for CASSYWQETQYF.